The rows below give T cell receptor beta chains drawn from one sample of a study of beta chain features in type 1 diabetes. TCRdb's table, derived via immunoSEQ multiplex PCR, lists solely in-frame clones and lacks some. This sample has roughly 350,000 clones, with 9.5% to 11% found just once. Sequencing was performed on naive CD4+ T cells from blood. The receptors derive from a woman aged 25 to 39 in good health. Both conserved end residues are part of each CDR3. The order of the fields is V gene, clone size, J gene, D gene, CDR3 protein, CDR3 DNA. A D gene is named only where the DNA matches it firmly. Some rows have no size entry. The others give once, few or many, or a class for an expanded clone.

v_gene: TRBV19; abundance: .; j_gene: TRBJ2-7; d_gene: TRBD1; CDR3aa: CASSIQDRGSYEQYF; CDR3nt: TGTGCCAGTAGTATTCAGGACAGGGGTTCCTACGAGCAGTACTTC
v_gene: TRBV15; abundance: .; j_gene: TRBJ2-2; d_gene: TRBD2; CDR3aa: CATSVTSAPNTGELFF; CDR3nt: TGTGCCACCAGCGTGACTAGCGCCCCCAACACCGGGGAGCTGTTTTTT
v_gene: TRBV30; abundance: .; j_gene: TRBJ2-3; d_gene: TRBD2; CDR3aa: CAWTELVLAGVEDTQYF; CDR3nt: TGTGCCTGGACCGAATTGGTACTAGCGGGAGTGGAAGATACGCAGTATTTT
v_gene: TRBV15; abundance: .; j_gene: TRBJ1-5; d_gene: .; CDR3aa: CATSTQGNQPQHF; CDR3nt: TGTGCCACCAGCACCCAGGGCAATCAGCCCCAGCATTTT
v_gene: TRBV29-1; abundance: few; j_gene: TRBJ2-2; d_gene: .; CDR3aa: CSVALGHGELFF; CDR3nt: TGCAGCGTCGCATTAGGACACGGGGAGCTGTTTTTT
v_gene: TRBV2; abundance: .; j_gene: TRBJ2-5; d_gene: .; CDR3aa: CASSEGQQAGIQETQYF; CDR3nt: TGTGCCAGCAGTGAAGGGCAACAGGCAGGAATCCAAGAGACCCAGTACTTC
v_gene: TRBV19; abundance: .; j_gene: TRBJ2-3; d_gene: TRBD1; CDR3aa: CASSPAGTGGRTMEYF; CDR3nt: TGTGCCAGTAGTCCGGCCGGGACAGGAGGACGTACGATGGAGTATTTT
v_gene: TRBV7-9; abundance: few; j_gene: TRBJ1-2; d_gene: .; CDR3aa: CASSLVGRGYGYTF; CDR3nt: TGTGCCAGCAGCTTGGTGGGCAGGGGATATGGCTACACCTTC
v_gene: TRBV7-6; abundance: few; j_gene: TRBJ2-7; d_gene: TRBD1; CDR3aa: CASSLEAGQGAYEQYF; CDR3nt: TGTGCCAGCAGCTTAGAAGCGGGACAGGGGGCCTACGAGCAGTACTTC
v_gene: TRBV14; abundance: .; j_gene: TRBJ2-1; d_gene: TRBD2; CDR3aa: CASSLSPLAGVNEQFF; CDR3nt: TGTGCCAGCAGCCTAAGTCCCCTAGCGGGGGTAAATGAGCAGTTCTTC
v_gene: TRBV2; abundance: .; j_gene: TRBJ2-7; d_gene: TRBD1; CDR3aa: CASSPGQGGEQYF; CDR3nt: TGTGCCAGCAGTCCGGGACAGGGGGGCGAGCAGTACTTC
v_gene: TRBV5-4; abundance: .; j_gene: TRBJ2-5; d_gene: .; CDR3aa: CASSFSSSEQETQYF; CDR3nt: TGTGCCAGCAGCTTTTCTTCTAGCGAACAAGAGACCCAGTACTTC
v_gene: TRBV10-3; abundance: .; j_gene: TRBJ2-7; d_gene: TRBD1; CDR3aa: CAISESAQGASGEQYF; CDR3nt: TGTGCCATCAGTGAGTCGGCGCAGGGGGCTTCAGGAGAGCAGTACTTC
v_gene: TRBV2; abundance: .; j_gene: TRBJ1-2; d_gene: TRBD1; CDR3aa: CASSELGQGVSYGYTF; CDR3nt: TGTGCCAGCAGCGAGCTCGGACAGGGAGTTTCCTATGGCTACACCTTC
v_gene: TRBV5-1; abundance: few; j_gene: TRBJ2-6; d_gene: .; CDR3aa: CASSPFNGDSGANVLTF; CDR3nt: TGCGCCAGCAGTCCCTTCAACGGGGACTCTGGGGCCAACGTCCTGACTTTC
v_gene: TRBV6-6; abundance: few; j_gene: TRBJ2-1; d_gene: .; CDR3aa: CASSPWTEAYNEQFF; CDR3nt: TGTGCCAGCAGTCCCTGGACAGAGGCCTACAATGAGCAGTTCTTC
v_gene: TRBV7-2; abundance: few; j_gene: TRBJ2-7; d_gene: .; CDR3aa: CASSYDGDSGEQYF; CDR3nt: TGTGCCAGCAGCTACGACGGAGATTCGGGAGAGCAGTACTTC
v_gene: TRBV6-5; abundance: .; j_gene: TRBJ1-4; d_gene: TRBD1; CDR3aa: CASETGPNEKLFF; CDR3nt: TGTGCCAGCGAGACAGGGCCTAATGAAAAACTGTTTTTT
v_gene: TRBV2; abundance: .; j_gene: TRBJ2-1; d_gene: .; CDR3aa: CASRLAGLDEQFF; CDR3nt: TGTGCCAGCAGGCTAGCCGGCTTGGATGAGCAGTTCTTC
v_gene: TRBV6-6; abundance: few; j_gene: TRBJ1-5; d_gene: .; CDR3aa: CASSYEGQPQHF; CDR3nt: TGTGCCAGCAGTTACGAGGGTCAGCCCCAGCATTTT
v_gene: TRBV19; abundance: few; j_gene: TRBJ2-1; d_gene: TRBD2; CDR3aa: CASSIVGGGLGRYNEQFF; CDR3nt: TGTGCCAGTAGTATAGTAGGGGGGGGACTAGGCCGCTACAATGAGCAGTTCTTC
v_gene: TRBV9; abundance: few; j_gene: TRBJ2-3; d_gene: .; CDR3aa: CASSSRSSTDTQYF; CDR3nt: TGTGCCAGCAGTAGCCGGTCTAGCACAGATACGCAGTATTTT
v_gene: TRBV9; abundance: .; j_gene: TRBJ2-2; d_gene: TRBD1; CDR3aa: CASSVVDRGRGGGTGELFF; CDR3nt: TGTGCCAGCAGCGTAGTCGACAGGGGGCGAGGAGGTGGTACCGGGGAGCTGTTTTTT
v_gene: TRBV7-9; abundance: .; j_gene: TRBJ1-2; d_gene: TRBD1; CDR3aa: CASSFANTGGGGYTF; CDR3nt: TGTGCCAGCAGCTTTGCAAACACAGGGGGCGGTGGCTACACCTTC
v_gene: TRBV7-9; abundance: few; j_gene: TRBJ2-7; d_gene: TRBD2; CDR3aa: CASSFGGRSYEQYF; CDR3nt: TGTGCCAGCAGCTTCGGCGGGAGATCCTACGAGCAGTACTTC
v_gene: TRBV5-6; abundance: .; j_gene: TRBJ1-5; d_gene: .; CDR3aa: CASSLGSGLNQPQHF; CDR3nt: TGTGCCAGCAGCTTGGGGTCAGGCTTAAATCAGCCCCAGCATTTT
v_gene: TRBV7-9; abundance: .; j_gene: TRBJ2-1; d_gene: TRBD2; CDR3aa: CASRSPAGLNNEQFF; CDR3nt: TGTGCCAGCAGAAGCCCAGCGGGACTCAACAATGAGCAGTTCTTC
v_gene: TRBV7-6; abundance: few; j_gene: TRBJ2-7; d_gene: TRBD2; CDR3aa: CASSLGGLAGGLAYEQYF; CDR3nt: TGTGCCAGCAGCTTAGGCGGACTAGCGGGAGGGCTCGCCTACGAGCAGTACTTC
v_gene: TRBV28; abundance: few; j_gene: TRBJ2-7; d_gene: TRBD1; CDR3aa: CASSLLDRSYEQYF; CDR3nt: TGTGCCAGCAGTTTACTGGACAGGTCCTACGAGCAGTACTTC
v_gene: TRBV4-3; abundance: few; j_gene: TRBJ2-7; d_gene: TRBD2; CDR3aa: CASSQETSGRAFHEQYF; CDR3nt: TGCGCCAGCAGCCAAGAGACTAGCGGGAGGGCCTTCCACGAGCAGTACTTC
v_gene: TRBV6-5; abundance: .; j_gene: TRBJ2-1; d_gene: TRBD2; CDR3aa: CASSAGLASYNEQFF; CDR3nt: TGTGCCAGCAGCGCGGGACTAGCTTCCTACAATGAGCAGTTCTTC
v_gene: TRBV4-1; abundance: .; j_gene: TRBJ2-1; d_gene: TRBD2; CDR3aa: CASSQVAGTSYNEQFF; CDR3nt: TGCGCCAGCAGCCAAGTAGCGGGAACCTCCTACAATGAGCAGTTCTTC
v_gene: TRBV7-3; abundance: few; j_gene: TRBJ2-2; d_gene: TRBD1; CDR3aa: CASSMDRVTGELFF; CDR3nt: TGTGCCAGCAGCATGGACAGGGTCACCGGGGAGCTGTTTTTT
v_gene: TRBV19; abundance: .; j_gene: TRBJ1-5; d_gene: .; CDR3aa: CASSIDRAGLSNQPQHF; CDR3nt: TGTGCCAGTAGTATAGATAGAGCAGGACTGAGCAATCAGCCCCAGCATTTT
v_gene: TRBV11-2; abundance: .; j_gene: TRBJ2-2; d_gene: .; CDR3aa: CASSSDRGGELFF; CDR3nt: TGTGCCAGCAGTTCAGACCGCGGCGGGGAGCTGTTTTTT
v_gene: TRBV20-1; abundance: .; j_gene: TRBJ1-1; d_gene: .; CDR3aa: CSASNRQEAFF; CDR3nt: TGCAGTGCTTCAAATCGACAGGAAGCTTTCTTT
v_gene: TRBV30; abundance: few; j_gene: TRBJ1-1; d_gene: .; CDR3aa: CAWRNMQATGRAFF; CDR3nt: TGTGCCTGGAGAAATATGCAGGCTACTGGTCGGGCTTTCTTT
v_gene: TRBV18; abundance: few; j_gene: TRBJ1-5; d_gene: .; CDR3aa: CASSPRTRTDGSQPQHF; CDR3nt: TGTGCCAGCTCACCGCGCACCCGGACAGACGGATCACAGCCCCAGCATTTT
v_gene: TRBV7-3; abundance: few; j_gene: TRBJ2-3; d_gene: .; CDR3aa: CASSATIGGTQYF; CDR3nt: TGTGCCAGCAGCGCCACTATAGGGGGTACGCAGTATTTT
v_gene: TRBV7-2; abundance: few; j_gene: TRBJ2-5; d_gene: .; CDR3aa: CASSLGGARETQYF; CDR3nt: TGTGCCAGCAGTTTAGGCGGGGCTAGGGAGACCCAGTACTTC
v_gene: TRBV6-1; abundance: .; j_gene: TRBJ2-6; d_gene: .; CDR3aa: CASSYSGANVLTF; CDR3nt: TGTGCCAGCAGTTACTCTGGGGCCAACGTCCTGACTTTC
v_gene: TRBV30; abundance: few; j_gene: TRBJ2-7; d_gene: TRBD1; CDR3aa: CAWRGQGKGYEQYF; CDR3nt: TGTGCCTGGCGCGGACAGGGGAAAGGCTACGAGCAGTACTTC
v_gene: TRBV7-2; abundance: few; j_gene: TRBJ2-3; d_gene: TRBD2; CDR3aa: CASSLGLAGGSSTDTQYF; CDR3nt: TGTGCCAGCAGCTTAGGCCTAGCGGGAGGATCTAGCACAGATACGCAGTATTTT